This is a list of T cell receptor beta chains from one sample in a study of T cells in Graves' hyperthyroidism and ophthalmopathy. MiXCR, run by TCRdb on the multiplex PCR reads, gives a single entry per CDR3 protein. The sample records approximately 350,000 distinct CDR3 sequences, roughly 15% being singletons. Sequencing input: blood. These TCRs come from a woman aged 55-69 years with Graves' ophthalmopathy. Both conserved end residues are trimmed from each CDR3.

V	J	CDR3
TRBV28	TRBJ1-5	ASRPQTVTISNQPQH
TRBV7-9	TRBJ1-2	ASSSLSRGYT
TRBV5-1	TRBJ2-5	ASSSRTGWQETQY
TRBV7-9	TRBJ2-2	ASRPWRGENTGELF
TRBV7-9	TRBJ2-1	ASSPGGGGGRWTGEQF
TRBV7-2	TRBJ2-5	ASSRRTSGALETQY
TRBV6-2/TRBV6-3	TRBJ1-2	ASRWDNNYGYT
TRBV20-1	TRBJ2-7	SAKVAGEPYEQY
TRBV5-1	TRBJ2-5	ASSLEASRDGETQY
TRBV28	TRBJ1-5	ASSQPQQGGSNQPQH
TRBV5-4	TRBJ2-7	ASSLVRGSSTLSEQY
TRBV5-8	TRBJ2-3	ASSLGSATTITDTQY
TRBV6-1	TRBJ1-1	ASSPPGENTEAF
TRBV28	TRBJ1-2	ASSFVRGPGYT
TRBV4-1	TRBJ2-2	ASSQDSQRTNTGELF
TRBV20-1	TRBJ2-1	SARERRTYNEQF
TRBV19	TRBJ1-6	ASSPRVGASPLH
TRBV28	TRBJ2-2	ASSRQGAVDGELF
TRBV7-8	TRBJ1-5	ASSLGGGTGYQPQH
TRBV18	TRBJ2-5	ASSSMQGPETQY
TRBV30	TRBJ1-2	AWNEGGAGVDYGYT
TRBV18	TRBJ1-3	ASSPRDRVEGNTIY
TRBV28	TRBJ1-4	ASSPYRGKREKLF
TRBV30	TRBJ2-7	AWRRDRGPYEQY
TRBV7-9	TRBJ2-1	ASSLGGGQF
TRBV2	TRBJ1-5	ASSEGTGCGNQPQH
TRBV6-5	TRBJ2-5	ASSYSKLAEETQY
TRBV5-1	TRBJ2-3	ASSLGSSTDTQY
TRBV5-1	TRBJ1-6	ANSLVGANSPLH
TRBV19	TRBJ2-7	ASSTGTGGDYEQY
TRBV20-1	TRBJ2-1	SANDRGSSYNEQF
TRBV11-3	TRBJ2-1	ARRWAHNEQF
TRBV13	TRBJ2-2	ASSSRLDRNTGELF
TRBV4-1	TRBJ2-7	ASSQESRRSYEQY
TRBV24-1	TRBJ2-4	ATRDVAKNIQY
TRBV12-3/TRBV12-4	TRBJ2-3	ASSGPGTEDTQY
TRBV30	TRBJ1-3	AWTPFGLSGNTIY
TRBV3-1	TRBJ1-4	ASSQGVRRNEKLF
TRBV9	TRBJ2-3	ASSASRDTQY
TRBV3-1	TRBJ2-5	ASSHLRARGETQY
TRBV28	TRBJ2-7	ASSRDTAYEQY
TRBV28	TRBJ1-2	ASRSPRRGGSYGYT
TRBV12-3/TRBV12-4	TRBJ1-4	ASSRTGWEKLF
TRBV5-1	TRBJ1-1	ASSPPPGYAF
TRBV13	TRBJ2-7	ASSKTGTFYEQY
TRBV5-1	TRBJ2-7	ASSYSGTESYEQY
TRBV12-3/TRBV12-4	TRBJ2-1	ASSFSGGEQF
TRBV9	TRBJ2-4	ASSAQQGGKNIQY
TRBV20-1	TRBJ2-5	SAGGTRRETQY
TRBV7-9	TRBJ2-1	ASRISAGEQF
TRBV29-1	TRBJ1-5	SAGSGNQPQH
TRBV10-3	TRBJ2-1	AISEGGTGGLNEQF